Shown below are 30 T cell receptor beta chains from a single sample sequenced in a study of blood T cell repertoires in COVID-19. The assay was immunoSEQ multiplex PCR, and TCRdb's table has in-frame clones only and misses some. Of 160,000 or so clones in the sample, around 79% were seen once. Sequencing used peripheral blood. The receptors stem from an older woman with COVID-19, enrolled during active disease.

This clone appeared a few times. This chain links TRBV2 with TRBJ1-6; tentatively, D is TRBD1 (6 bases). This CDR3 is 16 amino acids long. Germline values: CDR1 SNHLY, CDR2 FYNNEI. V lost 1 base, J lost 10 bases, and 17 bases lay in between. The chain's CDR3 is CASSEVPQGPGSPLHF. The CDR3 bases are TGTGCCAGCAGTGAAGTCCCTCAGGGGCCAGGATCACCCCTCCACTTT.

The chain combines TRBV7-6 with TRBJ2-3, with TRBD1 as a possible D gene (5 bases). This CDR3 has 13 amino acids. Germline CDR1 and CDR2: SGHVS and FNYEAQ. Trimming pared 5 bases from V and 4 bases from J, leaving 10 bases between. CDR3 region: CASSPVGADTQYF. CDR3 bases: TGTGCCAGCAGCCCCGTAGGGGCAGATACGCAGTATTTT. The full variable domain, in which reference TRBV7-6 and TRBJ2-3 provide the parts outside the CDR3, is GAGVSQSPRYKVTKRGQDVALRCDPISGHVSLYWYRQALGQGPEFLTYFNYEAQQDKSGLPNDRFSAERPEGSISTLTIQRTEQRDSAMYRCASSPVGADTQYFGPGTRLTVL.

This chain connects TRBV6-6 to TRBJ2-7; a possible D gene is TRBD1 (5 bases). The CDR3 runs 12 residues. Trimming took off 2 bases at V and 4 bases at J, with 6 bases between the two ends. Germline V gene lookup returns CDR1 MNHNY and CDR2 SVGAGI (reference sequence). For the CDR3, the DNA is TGTGCCAGCAGTTACGACAGATACGAGCAGTACTTC. Translation gives CASSYDRYEQYF.

The chain joins TRBV27 to TRBJ1-5; D gene ambiguous. The CDR3 is made up of 13 amino acids. Per germline, CDR1 MNHEY and CDR2 SMNVEV (reference sequence). Trimming pared 4 bases from V and 5 bases from J, leaving 9 bases between. The CDR3 protein is CASSYRSDQPQHF. The DNA for the CDR3 is TGTGCCAGCAGTTATCGGTCGGATCAGCCCCAGCATTTT.

The chain combines TRBV29-1 with TRBJ2-3; D perhaps matches TRBD2 (5 bases). The CDR3 runs 14 residues. Germline V gene data show CDR1 as SQVTM and CDR2 as ANQGSEA. V shed 4 bases and J shed 6 bases, with 17 bases lying between them. The CDR3 here is CSVASGAKSDTQYF. Here the CDR3 DNA reads TGCAGCGTTGCGAGCGGCGCGAAATCGGATACGCAGTATTTT.

The gene calls are TRBV9 and TRBJ1-1, with D perhaps TRBD1 (6 bases). The CDR3 totals 15 residues. V shed 4 bases and J shed 5 bases, with 18 bases lying between them. Germline V lookup: CDR1 SGDLS, CDR2 YYNGEE. DNA for the CDR3: TGTGCCAGCAGCCCAAGAGGGACAATGGGAACTGAAGCTTTCTTT. It is translated as CASSPRGTMGTEAFF.

The V gene is TRBV27, the J gene TRBJ1-6; TRBD1 aligns across 7 bases. The CDR3 is made up of 15 amino acids. CDR1 and CDR2 (germline): MNHEY, SMNVEV (reference sequence). Unmatched junction bases numbered 11, after V lost 5 bases and J lost 10 bases. The CDR3 sequence: CASSRSQGVGSPLHF. CDR3 nucleotides: TGTGCCAGCAGTAGAAGTCAGGGGGTAGGATCACCCCTCCACTTT.

The chain couples TRBV28 to TRBJ1-2; D is ambiguous. The V and J ends lost 5 bases and 8 bases respectively, with 24 bases between them. Germline V lookup: CDR1 MDHEN, CDR2 SYDVKM. The CDR3 loop spans 16 amino acids. CDR3 in DNA: TGTGCCAGCAGTCCAAAGCCCCCGACTGGCTGGCACGGCTACACCTTC. Its translation is CASSPKPPTGWHGYTF.

This chain links TRBV5-1 with TRBJ1-1; D might be TRBD1 (6 bases). CDR1 and CDR2 from the germline V gene are SGHRS and YFSETQ. The ends were cut back, 4 bases at V and 4 bases at J, with 14 bases in the middle. This CDR3 has 14 amino acids. CDR3 in DNA: TGCGCCAGCAGCCTTGACAGGTATACCACTGAAGCTTTCTTT. It specifies CASSLDRYTTEAFF.

The chain employs TRBV29-1 and TRBJ2-3, with 9 bases matching TRBD2. The CDR3 runs 16 residues. V trimming: 7 bases; J trimming: 2 bases; junction bases outside the gene matches: 13. CDR1 SQVTM and CDR2 ANQGSEA come from the germline V gene. The CDR3 DNA sequence: TGCAGCGCCCGACCTTGGCTAGCGGGGATCACAGATACGCAGTATTTT. It yields the protein CSARPWLAGITDTQYF.

V gene TRBV27 combines with J gene TRBJ2-3; D possibly corresponds to TRBD2 (5 bases). V was clipped by 5 bases and J by 2 bases, with 14 bases between them. The germline V gene encodes CDR1 MNHEY and CDR2 SMNVEV (reference sequence). This CDR3 contains 15 residues. The CDR3 reads CASSPTSYFTDTQYF. In nucleotides, the CDR3 is TGTGCCAGCAGTCCTACTAGTTATTTCACAGATACGCAGTATTTT.

The rearrangement joins TRBV6-5 to TRBJ2-5, with TRBD1 matching over 8 bases. V shed 2 bases, J shed 2 bases, and the junction held 4 bases outside the gene matches. CDR1 is MNHEY, CDR2 SVGAGI, per germline. This CDR3 is 15 amino acids long. CDR3 bases: TGTGCCAGCAGTTACCCGACAGGGGCGCAAGAGACCCAGTACTTC. The encoded protein is CASSYPTGAQETQYF.

A single count supports this clone. The rearrangement joins TRBV5-1 to TRBJ2-7; 10 bases align to TRBD1. Germline V CDR1 and CDR2: SGHRS, YFSETQ. The CDR3 length is 17 residues. V lost 1 base and J lost 5; bases outside the gene matches: 12. The CDR3 is CASSLLPGQGKKNEQYF. The CDR3, as DNA: TGCGCCAGCAGCTTGTTGCCGGGACAGGGGAAAAAGAACGAGCAGTACTTC.

The chain joins TRBV5-4 to TRBJ2-2; 12 bases align to TRBD2. This CDR3 has 16 residues. V shed 5 bases and J 4 bases; nucleotides not matched to a gene: 6. CDR1 and CDR2 from the germline V gene are SGHNT and YYREEE (reference sequence). In DNA, the CDR3 is TGTGCCAGCAGTTCGAGACTAGCGGGGGTCACCGGGGAGCTGTTTTTT. Encoded protein: CASSSRLAGVTGELFF. The full variable domain, its missing parts supplied by reference TRBV5-4 and TRBJ2-2, is ETGVTQSPTHLIKTRGQQVTLRCSSQSGHNTVSWYQQALGQGPQFIFQYYREEENGRGNFPPRFSGLQFPNYSSELNVNALELDDSALYLCASSSRLAGVTGELFFGEGSRLTVL.

V and J are TRBV2 and TRBJ1-6; D gene ambiguous. Germline CDR1 is SNHLY and CDR2 is FYNNEI. The length of the CDR3 is 14 residues. Trimming took 7 bases from V and 0 from J, leaving 7 bases between them. As DNA, the CDR3 is TGTGCCAGCATTGAGAGCTCCTATAATTCACCCCTCCACTTT. This codes for CASIESSYNSPLHF.

The V gene is TRBV3-1 (or the pseudogene TRBV3-2), the J gene TRBJ2-1; unclear D gene. The V end was cut by 1 base, the J end by 3 bases, with 16 bases between. The length of the CDR3 is 17 residues. Germline assignment: CDR1 LGHDT and CDR2 YNNKEL (reference sequence). The CDR3 DNA sequence: TGTGCCAGCAGCCAAGGAGTAGGAGCTGCTCGCTACAATGAGCAGTTCTTC. Its protein product is CASSQGVGAARYNEQFF.

The chain carries TRBV28 and TRBJ2-1, with 7 bases fitting TRBD2. Germline V gene sequence: CDR1 MDHEN, CDR2 SYDVKM. This CDR3 spans 15 amino acids. J gave up 4 bases and V 7 bases, and 10 bases lay outside the gene matches. CDR3 loop: CASTPREANYNEQFF. Here the CDR3 DNA reads TGTGCCAGCACCCCCCGGGAGGCTAATTACAATGAGCAGTTCTTC.

DNA of the CDR3: TGTGCCAGCAGTGAAGCACCGACAGCCAACTATGGCTACACCTTC. The encoded protein is CASSEAPTANYGYTF. The chain links TRBV2 to TRBJ1-2; D possibly corresponds to TRBD1 (5 bases). Per germline, CDR1 SNHLY and CDR2 FYNNEI. The CDR3 length is 15 residues. Trimming took 0 bases from V and 2 from J, leaving 10 bases between them. Filled out from reference TRBV2 and TRBJ1-2, the complete variable domain reads EPEVTQTPSHQVTQMGQEVILRCVPISNHLYFYWYRQILGQKVEFLVSFYNNEISEKSEIFDDQFSVERPDGSNFTLKIRSTKLEDSAMYFCASSEAPTANYGYTFGSGTRLTVV.

This chain links TRBV13 with TRBJ2-3; maybe TRBD1 (6 bases). The CDR3 sequence is 13 residues long. Between the trimmed V and J ends, which lost 3 bases and 3 bases, there was a span of 7 bases. Germline CDR1 reads PRHDT; CDR2 reads FYEKMQ (reference sequence). The CDR3 spells CASSFQGTDTQYF. Here the CDR3 DNA reads TGTGCCAGCAGCTTCCAGGGGACAGATACGCAGTATTTT.

The V call is TRBV10-2, the J call TRBJ2-3; TRBD1 matches 7 bases. The germline V gene encodes CDR1 WSHSY and CDR2 SAAADI. This CDR3 has 13 residues. The junction had 3 bases not matched to a gene; V was cut back by 5 bases and J by 4 bases. DNA for the CDR3: TGCGCCAGCAGTCGGACAGGTCCAGATACGCAGTATTTT. Translating it yields CASSRTGPDTQYF.

The chain employs TRBV10-3 and TRBJ1-1, with a weak D call TRBD1 (6 bases). CDR1 ENHRY and CDR2 SYGVKD come from the germline V gene. The CDR3 has 13 residues. Deletions cut 9 bases from V and 0 bases from J, with 11 bases between. This CDR3 is CAIRQDMNTEAFF. CDR3 nucleotide sequence: TGTGCCATACGACAGGATATGAACACTGAAGCTTTCTTT.

V usage is TRBV5-6 and J usage is TRBJ2-5, with TRBD2 matching over 10 bases. V shed 3 bases, J shed 3 bases, and the junction held 8 bases outside the gene matches. This CDR3 spans 16 amino acids. The germline CDR1 and CDR2 sequences are SGHDT and YYEEEE. The CDR3 sequence is CASSWMGLAREETQYF. CDR3 sequence (DNA): TGTGCCAGCAGCTGGATGGGACTAGCGCGAGAAGAGACCCAGTACTTC.

V and J are TRBV5-1 and TRBJ1-4; 8 bases line up with TRBD1. Germline CDR1 reads SGHRS; CDR2 reads YFSETQ. Trimming cost V 0 bases and J 4 bases; bases outside gene matches: 8. The CDR3 has 17 amino acids. The CDR3, as DNA: TGCGCCAGCAGCTTGGGGGGCCGACAGGGGTTTAATGAAAAACTGTTTTTT. It yields the protein CASSLGGRQGFNEKLFF.

This chain joins TRBV5-1 and TRBJ2-3; 15 bases match TRBD2. This CDR3 is built from 15 residues. CDR1 and CDR2 from the germline V gene are SGHRS and YFSETQ. Losses at the gene ends were 3 bases for V and 5 bases for J; bases not matched to a gene: 1. CDR3 amino acids: CASSSGLAGGDTQYF. The CDR3 nucleotides are TGCGCCAGCAGCTCGGGACTAGCGGGGGGAGATACGCAGTATTTT.

The V and J genes are TRBV28 and TRBJ2-1; TRBD1 matches 9 bases. Trimming removed 5 bases from V and 6 bases from J; junction bases left unmatched: 8. The CDR3 has 15 amino acids. Germline V lookup: CDR1 MDHEN, CDR2 SYDVKM. In DNA, the CDR3 is TGTGCCAGCAGTGGCGGGACAGGGAGGATCAATGAGCAGTTCTTC. It translates to CASSGGTGRINEQFF.

The rearrangement links TRBV2 to TRBJ2-4; D might be TRBD2 (6 bases). Trimming cost V 3 bases and J 0 bases, with 15 bases left between them. The CDR3 is 17 amino acids. From germline, CDR1 is SNHLY and CDR2 FYNNEI. This CDR3 is CASSDSGREIAKNIQYF. CDR3 sequence (DNA): TGTGCCAGCAGTGACTCCGGGAGAGAGATAGCCAAAAACATTCAGTACTTC.

The chain recombines TRBV28 with TRBJ2-7; D is possibly TRBD2 (6 bases). Trimming cost V 5 bases and J 3 bases, with 20 bases left between them. Germline V gene lookup returns CDR1 MDHEN and CDR2 SYDVKM. This CDR3 has 16 amino acids. This CDR3 is CASSPTGLQANYEQYF. For the CDR3, the DNA is TGTGCCAGCAGTCCAACGGGACTCCAGGCCAACTACGAGCAGTACTTC.

This clone has more than one count but fewer than ten. The rearrangement joins TRBV9 to TRBJ1-6; D gene ambiguous. The CDR3 runs to 14 residues. The germline V and J ends were trimmed by 1 base and 7 bases, with 9 bases remaining between them. Per the germline V gene, CDR1 is SGDLS and CDR2 is YYNGEE. Here the CDR3 reads CASSVREGNSPLHF. CDR3 nucleotides: TGTGCCAGCAGCGTAAGGGAGGGAAATTCACCCCTCCACTTT.

The chain couples TRBV27 to TRBJ2-1, with unresolved D. Germline CDR1 and CDR2: MNHEY and SMNVEV (reference sequence). With 6 bases removed from V and 9 bases from J, the gap between germline ends came to 9 bases. The CDR3 runs to 11 residues. The CDR3, as DNA: TGTGCCAGCAGATTCGTCGGTGAGCAGTTCTTC. It encodes CASRFVGEQFF.

This chain links TRBV28 with TRBJ1-2; 8 positions match TRBD1. The germline gives CDR1 MDHEN, CDR2 SYDVKM. Unmatched junction bases numbered 7, after V lost 2 bases and J lost 5 bases. The CDR3 loop spans 15 amino acids. CDR3 amino acids: CASSLQGALLYGYTF. DNA for the CDR3: TGTGCCAGCAGTTTACAGGGGGCGCTTTTGTATGGCTACACCTTC.